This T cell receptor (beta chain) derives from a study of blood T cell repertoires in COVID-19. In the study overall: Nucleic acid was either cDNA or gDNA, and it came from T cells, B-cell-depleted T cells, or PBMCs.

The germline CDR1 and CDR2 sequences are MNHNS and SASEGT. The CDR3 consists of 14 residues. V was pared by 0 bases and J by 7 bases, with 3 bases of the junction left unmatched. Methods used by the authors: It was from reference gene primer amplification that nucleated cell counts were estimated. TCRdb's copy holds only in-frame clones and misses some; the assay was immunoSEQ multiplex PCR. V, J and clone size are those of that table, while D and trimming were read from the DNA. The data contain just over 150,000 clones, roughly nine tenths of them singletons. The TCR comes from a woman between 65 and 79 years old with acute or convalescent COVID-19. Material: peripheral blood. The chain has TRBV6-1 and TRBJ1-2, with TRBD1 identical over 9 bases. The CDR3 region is CASSEAGQGRGYTF. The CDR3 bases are TGTGCCAGCAGTGAAGCGGGACAGGGACGTGGCTACACCTTC.